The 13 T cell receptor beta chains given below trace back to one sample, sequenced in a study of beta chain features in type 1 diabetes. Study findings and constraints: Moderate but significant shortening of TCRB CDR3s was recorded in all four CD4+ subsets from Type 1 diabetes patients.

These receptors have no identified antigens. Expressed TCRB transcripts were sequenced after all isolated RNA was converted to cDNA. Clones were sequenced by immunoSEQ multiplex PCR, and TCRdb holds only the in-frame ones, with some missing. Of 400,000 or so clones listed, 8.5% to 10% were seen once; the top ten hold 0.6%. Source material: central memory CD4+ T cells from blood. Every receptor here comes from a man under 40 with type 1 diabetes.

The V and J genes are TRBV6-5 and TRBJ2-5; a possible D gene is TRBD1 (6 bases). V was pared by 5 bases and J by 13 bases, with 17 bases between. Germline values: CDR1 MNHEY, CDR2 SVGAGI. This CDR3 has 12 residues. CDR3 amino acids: CASSENPQDRYF. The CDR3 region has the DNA TGTGCCAGCAGTGAAAATCCTCAGGACAGGTACTTC.

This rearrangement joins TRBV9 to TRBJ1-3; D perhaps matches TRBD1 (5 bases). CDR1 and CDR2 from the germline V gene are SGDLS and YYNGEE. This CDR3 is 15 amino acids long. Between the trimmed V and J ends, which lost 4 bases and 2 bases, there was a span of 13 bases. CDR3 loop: CASSPLWGAGNTIYF. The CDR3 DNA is TGTGCCAGCAGCCCTCTTTGGGGGGCTGGAAACACCATATATTTT.

As DNA, the CDR3 is TGTGCCAGCAGTGAAAGGATGAGGAGCAATCAGCCCCAGCATTTT. Translating gives CASSERMRSNQPQHF. V and J are TRBV6-1 and TRBJ1-5, with unresolved D. The CDR3 is 15 amino acids. With 2 bases removed from V and 1 base from J, the gap between germline ends came to 9 bases. Germline CDR1 MNHNS, CDR2 SASEGT.

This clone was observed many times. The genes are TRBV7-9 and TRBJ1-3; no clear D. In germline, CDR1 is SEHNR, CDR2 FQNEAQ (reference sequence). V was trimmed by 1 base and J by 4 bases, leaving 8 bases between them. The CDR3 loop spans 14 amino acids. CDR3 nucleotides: TGTGCCAGCAGCTTAGGGCCCGACGGAAACACCATATATTTT. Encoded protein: CASSLGPDGNTIYF. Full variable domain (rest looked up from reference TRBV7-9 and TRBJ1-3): DTGVSQNPRHKITKRGQNVTFRCDPISEHNRLYWYRQTLGQGPEFLTYFQNEAQLEKSRLLSDRFSAERPKGSFSTLEIQRTEQGDSAMYLCASSLGPDGNTIYFGEGSWLTVV.

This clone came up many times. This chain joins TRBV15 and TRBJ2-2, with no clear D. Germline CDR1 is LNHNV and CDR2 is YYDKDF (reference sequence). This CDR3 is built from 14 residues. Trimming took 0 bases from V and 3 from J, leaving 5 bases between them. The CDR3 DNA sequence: TGTGCCACCAGCAGAGATAGGGACACCGGGGAGCTGTTTTTT. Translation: CATSRDRDTGELFF.

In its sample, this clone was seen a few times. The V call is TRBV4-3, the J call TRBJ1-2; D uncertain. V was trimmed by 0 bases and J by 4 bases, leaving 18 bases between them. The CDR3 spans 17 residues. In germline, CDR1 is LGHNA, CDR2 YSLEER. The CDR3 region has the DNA TGCGCCAGCAGCCAAGACGTCACGGACCCCCGCGGCTATGGCTACACCTTC. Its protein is CASSQDVTDPRGYGYTF.

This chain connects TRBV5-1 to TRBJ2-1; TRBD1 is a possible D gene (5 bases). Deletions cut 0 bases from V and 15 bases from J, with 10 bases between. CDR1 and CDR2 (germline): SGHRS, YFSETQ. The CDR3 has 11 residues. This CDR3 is CASSLEGSAFF. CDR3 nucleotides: TGCGCCAGCAGCTTGGAGGGGTCGGCGTTCTTC.

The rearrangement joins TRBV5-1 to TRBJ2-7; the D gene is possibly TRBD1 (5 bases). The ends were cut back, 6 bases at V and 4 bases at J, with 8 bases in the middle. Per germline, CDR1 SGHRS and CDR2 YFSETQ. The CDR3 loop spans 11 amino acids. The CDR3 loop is CASNKGYEQYF. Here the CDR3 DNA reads TGCGCCAGCAATAAGGGGTACGAGCAGTACTTC.

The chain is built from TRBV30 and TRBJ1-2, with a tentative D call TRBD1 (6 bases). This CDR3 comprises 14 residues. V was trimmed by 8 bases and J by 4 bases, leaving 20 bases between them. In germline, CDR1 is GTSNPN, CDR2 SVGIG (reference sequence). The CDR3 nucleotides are TGTGCCGGAATCCTTGGGGCGACAGGCTATGGCTACACCTTC. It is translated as CAGILGATGYGYTF.

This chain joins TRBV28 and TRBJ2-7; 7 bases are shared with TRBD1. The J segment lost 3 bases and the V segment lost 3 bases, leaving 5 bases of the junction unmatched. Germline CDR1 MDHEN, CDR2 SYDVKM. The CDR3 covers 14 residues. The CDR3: CASSFTGVGYEQYF. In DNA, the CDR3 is TGTGCCAGCAGTTTTACAGGGGTGGGCTACGAGCAGTACTTC.

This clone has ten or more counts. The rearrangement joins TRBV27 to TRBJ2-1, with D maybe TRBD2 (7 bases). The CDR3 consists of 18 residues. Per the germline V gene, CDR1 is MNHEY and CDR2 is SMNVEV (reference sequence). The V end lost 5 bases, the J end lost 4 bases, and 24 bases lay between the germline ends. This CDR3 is CASSPPRTGRGGYNEQFF. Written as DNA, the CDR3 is TGTGCCAGCAGTCCACCCCGAACAGGGAGGGGGGGATACAATGAGCAGTTCTTC.

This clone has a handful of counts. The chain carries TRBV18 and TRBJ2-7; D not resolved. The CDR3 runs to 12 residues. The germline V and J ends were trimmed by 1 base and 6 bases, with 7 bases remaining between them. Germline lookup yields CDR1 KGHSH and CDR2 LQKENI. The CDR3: CASSPLPAEQYF. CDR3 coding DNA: TGTGCCAGCTCACCACTGCCTGCCGAGCAGTACTTC.

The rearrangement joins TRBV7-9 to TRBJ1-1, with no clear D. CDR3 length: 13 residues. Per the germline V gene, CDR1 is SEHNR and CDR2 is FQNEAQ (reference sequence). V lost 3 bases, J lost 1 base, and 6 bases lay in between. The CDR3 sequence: CASSFSPNTEAFF. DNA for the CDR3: TGTGCCAGCAGCTTTTCCCCGAACACTGAAGCTTTCTTT. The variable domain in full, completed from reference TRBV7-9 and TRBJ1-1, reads DTGVSQNPRHKITKRGQNVTFRCDPISEHNRLYWYRQTLGQGPEFLTYFQNEAQLEKSRLLSDRFSAERPKGSFSTLEIQRTEQGDSAMYLCASSFSPNTEAFFGQGTRLTVV.